A single sample gave rise to the 7 T cell receptor beta chains below, sequenced in a study of shared clonotypes between healthy human individuals. In the naive CD8 group, cells lacked CD45RO and were positively selected for CCR7, so terminally differentiated effector memory CD45RA+ cells were left out. Generated by immunoSEQ multiplex PCR, the TCRdb table keeps only in-frame clones and is missing some. The sample lists hundreds of thousands of clones, about 96% occurring once. Sequenced: naive CD8+ T cells sorted from blood. The receptors were gathered from a woman in her 30s in good health.

J is TRBJ1-1 and V is TRBV7-9; 10 nucleotides agree with TRBD1. The CDR3 loop spans 16 amino acids. Germline assignment: CDR1 SEHNR and CDR2 FQNEAQ (reference sequence). After removal of 5 bases from V and 7 bases from J, the junction contained 13 bases not matched to a gene. The CDR3 DNA is TGTGCCAGCAGCCCCCGCCCGGGACAGGGGCCCCATGAAGCTTTCTTT. This sequence encodes CASSPRPGQGPHEAFF.

The chain employs TRBV13 and TRBJ2-7; possibly TRBD1 or TRBD2 for D (5 bases each). Trimming pared 8 bases from V and 3 bases from J, leaving 11 bases between. Germline V gene data show CDR1 as PRHDT and CDR2 as FYEKMQ (reference sequence). The CDR3 is 12 residues long. This chain's CDR3 is CASGGGLYEQYF. DNA for the CDR3: TGTGCCAGCGGGGGTGGCCTCTACGAGCAGTACTTC.

V usage is TRBV5-6 and J usage is TRBJ1-1; D possibly corresponds to TRBD1 (6 bases). Germline CDR1 SGHDT, CDR2 YYEEEE. The CDR3 length is 19 residues. The V gene lost 2 bases and the J gene lost 1 base, with 24 bases spanning the gap. The CDR3, as DNA: TGTGCCAGCAGCTTAGGGATGCAGTTTAGAGGGGGACCGAACACTGAAGCTTTCTTT. Translation: CASSLGMQFRGGPNTEAFF.

In this sample, this clone turned up a few times. The gene calls are TRBV7-9 and TRBJ2-7; 7 nucleotides match TRBD1. The J segment lost 7 bases and the V segment lost 5 bases, leaving 17 bases of the junction unmatched. From germline, CDR1 is SEHNR and CDR2 FQNEAQ (reference sequence). CDR3 size: 16 residues. The CDR3 nucleotides read TGTGCCAGCAGCCCGAGGGGTGCAGGGACAGCAAGGGAGCAGTACTTC. Residues: CASSPRGAGTAREQYF.

This clone was recorded once. The chain joins TRBV9 to TRBJ2-7; D uncertain. V dropped 4 bases and J dropped 0 bases, with 11 bases sitting between them. The CDR3 runs to 14 residues. CDR1 is SGDLS and CDR2 is YYNGEE in the germline V gene. The CDR3 spells CASSPILSSYEQYF. DNA for the CDR3: TGTGCCAGCAGCCCCATTTTAAGCTCCTACGAGCAGTACTTC.

This clone was observed once. This chain uses TRBV7-9 with TRBJ2-5; possibly TRBD2 for D (6 bases). This CDR3 contains 14 residues. Germline V gene lookup returns CDR1 SEHNR and CDR2 FQNEAQ (reference sequence). V gave up 3 bases and J gave up 5 bases, with 13 bases separating them. The CDR3: CASSLSYGGETQYF. In nucleotides, the CDR3 is TGTGCCAGCAGCTTGAGTTATGGAGGGGAGACCCAGTACTTC. The full variable domain, its missing parts supplied by reference TRBV7-9 and TRBJ2-5, is DTGVSQNPRHKITKRGQNVTFRCDPISEHNRLYWYRQTLGQGPEFLTYFQNEAQLEKSRLLSDRFSAERPKGSFSTLEIQRTEQGDSAMYLCASSLSYGGETQYFGPGTRLLVL.

The CDR3 here is CASSSQREGPTDTQYF. Written as DNA, the CDR3 is TGTGCCAGCAGTTCCCAGCGGGAGGGCCCGACAGATACGCAGTATTTT. The gene calls are TRBV27 and TRBJ2-3; TRBD2 matches 10 bases. V was clipped by 4 bases and J by 3 bases; unmatched bases: 7. Per the germline V gene, CDR1 is MNHEY and CDR2 is SMNVEV (reference sequence). This CDR3 is built from 16 residues.